Sequencing of this TCR beta chain was carried out in a study of beta chain features in type 1 diabetes. Points on this clone: The antigen is not known.

Study-wide findings and caveats: Highly expressing activated T cells could be over-counted with a cDNA template. Small HLA sub-analyses could not settle whether HLA shapes TCRB rearrangement. All four CD4+ subsets of Type 1 diabetes patients contained TCRB CDR3s that were moderately but significantly shorter.

The isolated RNA, all of it, was reverse transcribed, so expressed TCRB transcripts were what got sequenced. Clones were sequenced by immunoSEQ multiplex PCR, and TCRdb holds only the in-frame ones, with some missing. This repertoire shows 600,000 to 700,000 clones, 9.5% to 15% found once; its top ten account for more than 0.1%. J lost 0 bases, V lost 5 bases, and 9 bases had no gene match. The V gene's germline CDR1 is SGHAT and CDR2 FQNNGV. The CDR3 runs 17 residues. V is TRBV11-2 and J is TRBJ1-5, with TRBD1 matching 8 bases. This receptor was obtained from a man under 40 with type 1 diabetes. Sequencing used naive CD4+ T cells from blood. The DNA of the CDR3 is TGTGCCAGCAGCGTAGGACAGGGACGGGATAGCAATCAGCCCCAGCATTTT. This encodes CASSVGQGRDSNQPQHF.